Listed here are 32 T cell receptor beta chains from one sample, sequenced in a study of cytomegalovirus exposure and HLA in healthy donors. The PCR had 60 Vbeta and 13 Jbeta primers. TCRdb's table, derived via immunoSEQ multiplex PCR, lists solely in-frame clones and lacks some. The repertoire consists of tens of thousands of clones, with 80% to 90% occurring once and the leading ten covering approximately 6.2%. Material: PBMCs. Receptor source: a human donor in good health.

V is TRBV7-3 and J is TRBJ1-1; 7 positions agree with TRBD1. Germline assignment: CDR1 SGHTA and CDR2 FQGTGA. This CDR3 is built from 17 residues. V was pared by 2 bases and J by 0 bases, with 9 bases of the junction left unmatched. In DNA, the CDR3 is TGTGCCAGCAGCTTATTTGACAGGGTGGGAGTGAACACTGAAGCTTTCTTT. Protein: CASSLFDRVGVNTEAFF.

The chain joins TRBV7-9 to TRBJ2-3, with 8 bases identical to TRBD1. The trim removed 7 bases at V and 1 base at J, leaving 13 bases unmatched. Germline CDR1 reads SEHNR; CDR2 reads FQNEAQ (reference sequence). The CDR3 consists of 17 residues. DNA of the CDR3: TGTGCCAGCAACTACCAATCCGGGACAGGAGGCACAGATACGCAGTATTTT. Translation: CASNYQSGTGGTDTQYF.

The chain carries TRBV5-1 and TRBJ2-5; D may be TRBD2 (6 bases). V was cut by 1 base and J by 3 bases, with 13 bases left in between. Germline V gene lookup returns CDR1 SGHRS and CDR2 YFSETQ. The CDR3 length is 15 residues. The CDR3 is CASSLFRASEETQYF. CDR3 DNA sequence: TGCGCCAGCAGCTTGTTTAGGGCTAGCGAAGAGACCCAGTACTTC.

This clone was picked up one time. This chain uses TRBV2 with TRBJ2-5; D perhaps matches TRBD1 (5 bases). The CDR3 is made up of 13 amino acids. CDR1 is SNHLY, CDR2 FYNNEI, per germline. Trimming took off 3 bases at V and 7 bases at J, with 12 bases between the two ends. The CDR3 coding sequence is TGTGCCAGCAGTGAGGGTCAGGGCGGGACCCAGTACTTC. Protein product: CASSEGQGGTQYF.

In DNA, the CDR3 is TGTGCCAGCAGCCAATCCCGAGGGGGGGCCTTGGGCAATCAGCCCCAGCATTTT. Protein: CASSQSRGGALGNQPQHF. This rearrangement joins TRBV16 to TRBJ1-5; a possible D gene is TRBD1 (6 bases). Germline CDR1 is KGHSY and CDR2 is FQNENV. The CDR3 consists of 18 residues. The V gene lost 0 bases and the J gene lost 2 bases, with 17 bases spanning the gap.

V gene TRBV13 combines with J gene TRBJ1-1; D is undetermined. Germline CDR1 reads PRHDT; CDR2 reads FYEKMQ (reference sequence). The CDR3 extends over 15 amino acids. With 0 bases removed from V and 0 bases from J, the gap between germline ends came to 8 bases. This CDR3 reads CASSLGSRLNTEAFF. The DNA for the CDR3 is TGTGCCAGCAGCTTAGGGTCCAGATTGAACACTGAAGCTTTCTTT.

CDR3 sequence reads: CAWSVYSSGNTIYF. In nucleotides, the CDR3 is TGTGCCTGGAGTGTATACAGCTCTGGAAACACCATATATTTT. The chain is built from TRBV30 and TRBJ1-3; no clear D gene. The V end lost 0 bases, the J end lost 0 bases, and 6 bases lay between the germline ends. The CDR3 contains 14 residues. CDR1 and CDR2 (germline): GTSNPN, SVGIG (reference sequence).

This clone was seen only a few times. This sequence joins TRBV4-1 and TRBJ1-1; the D is unclear. The V end lost 1 base, the J end lost 3 bases, and 9 bases lay between the germline ends. The CDR3 is 14 amino acids. Germline assignment: CDR1 MGHRA and CDR2 YSYEKL. The CDR3 loop is CASSQATADTEAFF. CDR3 bases: TGCGCCAGCAGCCAAGCTACGGCGGACACTGAAGCTTTCTTT.

The gene calls are TRBV30 and TRBJ1-2, with TRBD1 matching 12 bases. V lost 0 bases, J lost 7 bases, and 6 bases stayed unmatched. Looked up from germline, CDR1 is GTSNPN and CDR2 is SVGIG (reference sequence). CDR3 size: 15 residues. The CDR3 here is CAWSVPGQGAGGYTF. The CDR3, as DNA: TGTGCCTGGAGTGTACCGGGACAGGGGGCGGGTGGCTACACCTTC.

This chain links TRBV5-1 with TRBJ1-1, with TRBD1 as a possible D gene (6 bases). The CDR3 has 14 residues. Germline CDR1 is SGHRS and CDR2 is YFSETQ. The V gene lost 0 bases and the J gene lost 4 bases, with 10 bases spanning the gap. The CDR3 loop is CASSLDPGATEAFF. In DNA, the CDR3 is TGCGCCAGCAGCTTGGATCCAGGGGCCACTGAAGCTTTCTTT.

This chain joins TRBV5-1 and TRBJ2-3; 7 nucleotides agree with TRBD2. This CDR3 contains 14 residues. Germline V lookup: CDR1 SGHRS, CDR2 YFSETQ. The V gene end was trimmed by 2 bases and the J gene end by 2 bases; junction bases not matched to a gene: 2. CDR3 sequence (DNA): TGCGCCAGCAGCTTCGGGAGGAACACAGATACGCAGTATTTT. The encoded protein is CASSFGRNTDTQYF.

This chain joins TRBV2 and TRBJ2-7; a possible D gene is TRBD1 (5 bases). V lost 3 bases to trimming and J lost 2 bases, with 11 bases between them. The V gene's germline CDR1 is SNHLY and CDR2 FYNNEI. This CDR3 has 14 amino acids. The CDR3 spells CASSDVGLTYEQYF. CDR3 bases: TGTGCCAGCAGTGATGTGGGGCTTACCTACGAGCAGTACTTC.

V gene TRBV18 combines with J gene TRBJ1-1; tentative D call: TRBD1 (5 bases). This CDR3 comprises 15 residues. The V gene's germline CDR1 is KGHSH and CDR2 LQKENI. Trimming cost V 0 bases and J 7 bases, with 15 bases left between them. CDR3 in DNA: TGTGCCAGCTCACCACCGTCCGGCAGGGAGGGTGAAGCTTTCTTT. It encodes CASSPPSGREGEAFF.

The chain recombines TRBV28 with TRBJ2-1; D might be TRBD1 (5 bases). Between the trimmed V and J ends, which lost 1 base and 8 bases, there was a span of 15 bases. Germline lookup yields CDR1 MDHEN and CDR2 SYDVKM. The CDR3 loop spans 15 amino acids. CDR3 amino acids: CASSLLQGRVYEQFF. The CDR3 bases are TGTGCCAGCAGTTTATTGCAGGGTAGGGTCTATGAGCAGTTCTTC.

The chain employs TRBV5-1 and TRBJ1-6, with 8 bases lining up with TRBD1. The CDR3 spans 13 residues. Germline CDR1 reads SGHRS; CDR2 reads YFSETQ. V was clipped by 6 bases and J by 10 bases; unmatched bases: 6. The CDR3, as DNA: TGCGCCAGCATACACAGGGGGAGATCACCCCTCCACTTT. Amino acids: CASIHRGRSPLHF.

This chain links TRBV19 with TRBJ2-5; weak D call: TRBD1 (6 bases). CDR3 size: 15 residues. Germline V CDR1 and CDR2: LNHDA, SQIVND (reference sequence). V lost 5 bases and J lost 5, with 18 bases in between. The DNA of the CDR3 is TGTGCCAGTAGTTCCCTAATGGGGGCGCAGGAGACCCAGTACTTC. This codes for CASSSLMGAQETQYF.

The chain carries TRBV27 and TRBJ2-7; the D gene is possibly TRBD2 (5 bases). The CDR3 totals 13 residues. Trimming stripped 6 bases from V and 2 bases from J, with 11 bases between. CDR1 is MNHEY, CDR2 SMNVEV, per germline (reference sequence). The CDR3 DNA is TGTGCCAGCAGCCCGTTGGGAGCCTACGAGCAGTACTTC. It specifies CASSPLGAYEQYF.

This clone was detected once. This sequence joins TRBV6-1 and TRBJ2-3, with TRBD1 identical over 9 bases. The CDR3 length is 15 residues. V trimming: 11 bases; J trimming: 0 bases; junction bases outside the gene matches: 9. Looked up from germline, CDR1 is MNHNS and CDR2 is SASEGT. This chain's CDR3 is CAGGRTGESTDTQYF. CDR3 DNA sequence: TGTGCCGGGGGAAGGACAGGGGAAAGCACAGATACGCAGTATTTT.

The CDR3 DNA follows: TGTGCCAGCAGCTTACTAAGTGGCTACACCTTC. It is translated as CASSLLSGYTF. This chain links TRBV7-2 with TRBJ1-2; D is uncertain. Looked up from germline, CDR1 is SGHTA and CDR2 is FQGNSA. Trimming pared 2 bases from V and 7 bases from J, leaving 5 bases between. The CDR3 is 11 residues long.

This rearrangement joins TRBV6-1 to TRBJ1-5; D is uncertain. CDR1 is MNHNS, CDR2 SASEGT, per germline. V was cut by 3 bases and J by 5 bases, with 14 bases left in between. The CDR3 sequence is 15 residues long. The DNA for the CDR3 is TGTGCCAGCAGTGATAAAGGCAGGATGGATCAGCCCCAGCATTTT. Protein sequence: CASSDKGRMDQPQHF.

This clone was recorded only once. The J gene is TRBJ2-7, the V gene TRBV27, with 8 bases aligning to TRBD1. The CDR3 loop spans 15 amino acids. Per germline, CDR1 MNHEY and CDR2 SMNVEV (reference sequence). V dropped 3 bases and J dropped 3; count of bases not matched to a gene: 7. The CDR3 nucleotides are TGTGCCAGCAGTTTTAATGGACAGGGAAACTACGAGCAGTACTTC. Translation: CASSFNGQGNYEQYF.

The rearrangement joins TRBV7-7 to TRBJ2-5; D perhaps matches TRBD2 (5 bases). The V end was cut by 1 base, the J end by 5 bases, with 8 bases between. Germline lookup yields CDR1 SSHAT and CDR2 FNYEAQ (reference sequence). This CDR3 has 13 amino acids. CDR3 residues: CASSLDRDETQYF. The CDR3 coding sequence is TGTGCCAGCAGCTTAGACCGGGATGAGACCCAGTACTTC.

The chain carries TRBV29-1 and TRBJ2-7; the D gene is possibly TRBD1 (6 bases). The CDR3 spans 14 residues. V lost 3 bases and J 2 bases, leaving 14 bases between the germline ends. Germline V gene data show CDR1 as SQVTM and CDR2 as ANQGSEA. As DNA, the CDR3 is TGCAGCGTTGAGGGGGCCTTCCTCCCCTACGAGCAGTACTTC. This translates into CSVEGAFLPYEQYF.

V usage is TRBV2 and J usage is TRBJ1-1; unclear D gene. Trimming shortened V by 1 base and J by 6 bases, and 18 bases separated the two germline ends. CDR1 and CDR2 from the germline V gene are SNHLY and FYNNEI. This CDR3 comprises 16 residues. The CDR3 DNA follows: TGTGCCAGCAGTGAAGGAGGGCGTAGGCCCATGGCTGAAGCTTTCTTT. It is translated as CASSEGGRRPMAEAFF.

A few counts support this clone. V and J are TRBV5-1 and TRBJ1-2, with D unresolved. Trimming stripped 1 base from V and 0 bases from J, with 7 bases between. Germline values: CDR1 SGHRS, CDR2 YFSETQ. The CDR3 extends over 14 amino acids. The DNA for the CDR3 is TGCGCCAGCAGCTTGACGGGAACTAACTATGGCTACACCTTC. Translated: CASSLTGTNYGYTF. Supplemented by reference TRBV5-1 and TRBJ1-2, the full variable domain reads KAGVTQTPRYLIKTRGQQVTLSCSPISGHRSVSWYQQTPGQGLQFLFEYFSETQRNKGNFPGRFSGRQFSNSRSEMNVSTLELGDSALYLCASSLTGTNYGYTFGSGTRLTVV.

This clone was seen a few times. V gene TRBV19 combines with J gene TRBJ2-3, with D possibly being TRBD1 (5 bases). From germline, CDR1 is LNHDA and CDR2 SQIVND (reference sequence). Trimming removed 5 bases from V and 0 bases from J, with 12 bases in between. The CDR3 contains 15 residues. The CDR3 sequence: CASSSTGFSTDTQYF. The CDR3 coding sequence is TGTGCCAGTAGTTCTACAGGTTTTAGCACAGATACGCAGTATTTT.

This clone was seen only once. J is TRBJ1-3 and V is TRBV7-3; a possible D gene is TRBD1 (5 bases). The CDR3 is made up of 14 amino acids. Per germline, CDR1 SGHTA and CDR2 FQGTGA. V was cut by 8 bases and J by 2 bases, with 13 bases left in between. The CDR3 protein is CASHWGVAGNTIYF. The CDR3 DNA reads TGTGCCAGCCACTGGGGGGTGGCTGGAAACACCATATATTTT.

The V gene is TRBV11-2, the J gene TRBJ2-1; the D is unclear. CDR3 length: 14 residues. Germline CDR1 SGHAT, CDR2 FQNNGV. Trimming left V 0 bases short and J 4 bases short, with 7 bases between. This CDR3 reads CASSLERSYNEQFF. The CDR3 region has the DNA TGTGCCAGCAGCTTAGAGCGGTCATACAATGAGCAGTTCTTC.

The CDR3 region is CASRGDSFYNEQFF. The DNA for the CDR3 is TGTGCCAGCCGTGGCGACAGTTTCTACAATGAGCAGTTCTTC. The chain combines TRBV19 with TRBJ2-1; maybe TRBD1 (5 bases). Germline V gene sequence: CDR1 LNHDA, CDR2 SQIVND (reference sequence). Deletions cut 9 bases from V and 3 bases from J, with 15 bases between. The CDR3 spans 14 residues. The full variable domain, completed using reference TRBV19 and TRBJ2-1, is DGGITQSPKYLFRKEGQNVTLSCEQNLNHDAMYWYRQDPGQGLRLIYYSQIVNDFQKGDIAEGYSVSREKKESFPLTVTSAQKNPTAFYLCASRGDSFYNEQFFGPGTRLTVL.

The V call is TRBV20-1, the J call TRBJ1-2; the match to TRBD1 covers 7 bases. The V gene end was trimmed by 5 bases and the J gene end by 8 bases; junction bases not matched to a gene: 5. CDR1 and CDR2 from the germline V gene are DFQATT and SNEGSKA (reference sequence). The CDR3 sequence is 11 residues long. CDR3 in amino acids: CSAPTGPGYTF. CDR3 DNA sequence: TGCAGTGCTCCGACAGGGCCGGGCTACACCTTC.

This chain connects TRBV4-3 to TRBJ1-2, with 10 nucleotides matching TRBD1. The junction had 2 bases not matched to a gene; V was cut back by 0 bases and J by 4 bases. Germline V gene data show CDR1 as LGHNA and CDR2 as YSLEER. This CDR3 is 15 amino acids long. The CDR3 protein is CASSQDDRGPYGYTF. CDR3 nucleotide sequence: TGCGCCAGCAGCCAAGACGACAGGGGGCCCTATGGCTACACCTTC.

The rearrangement links TRBV27 to TRBJ1-1, with 9 bases identical to TRBD1. This CDR3 region has 14 residues. Germline loops: CDR1 MNHEY, CDR2 SMNVEV (reference sequence). V was pared by 5 bases and J by 4 bases, with 5 bases of the junction left unmatched. CDR3 DNA: TGTGCCAGCAGTACCTTGGACAGGGGCACTGAAGCTTTCTTT. It specifies CASSTLDRGTEAFF.